What follows are 6 T cell receptor beta chains derived from one specimen sequenced in a study of cytomegalovirus exposure and HLA in healthy donors. 13 Jbeta primers and 60 Vbeta primers were used for the PCR. Clones were sequenced by immunoSEQ multiplex PCR, and TCRdb holds only the in-frame ones, with some missing. Of 90,000 to 130,000 clones listed, roughly 68% are singletons. Sequencing used PBMCs. The receptors derive from a man younger than 45 in good health and CMV-seropositive.

The count of this clone is one. J is TRBJ2-3 and V is TRBV9, with TRBD1 identical over 8 bases. V gave up 2 bases and J gave up 1 base; unmatched junction bases: 3. Germline V gives CDR1 SGDLS, CDR2 YYNGEE. This CDR3 region has 15 residues. The CDR3 DNA reads as TGTGCCAGCAGCGTTGGACAGGGTGGCACAGATACGCAGTATTTT. It encodes CASSVGQGGTDTQYF.

As DNA, the CDR3 is TGCGCCAGCCGTAAAGCCCGGGGACAGGGTTACGAGCAGTACTTC. Encoded protein: CASRKARGQGYEQYF. The chain uses TRBV5-1 and TRBJ2-7, with 9 positions matching TRBD1. Germline values: CDR1 SGHRS, CDR2 YFSETQ. CDR3 length: 15 amino acids. Trimming cost V 7 bases and J 4 bases; bases outside gene matches: 12.

This clone was counted between two and nine times. This sequence joins TRBV14 and TRBJ1-5; D may be TRBD1 (6 bases). The germline V gene encodes CDR1 SGHDN and CDR2 FVKESK. The CDR3 covers 16 residues. V was cut by 3 bases and J by 6 bases, with 18 bases left in between. Written as DNA, the CDR3 is TGTGCCAGCAGCCACGGGACAACCCCCGGGGCTCAGCCCCAGCATTTT. Amino acids: CASSHGTTPGAQPQHF.

This clone has only one observation. This chain connects TRBV27 to TRBJ2-7; D perhaps matches TRBD1 (6 bases). The CDR3 spans 16 residues. Germline V CDR1 and CDR2: MNHEY, SMNVEV (reference sequence). Trimming shortened V by 0 bases and J by 0 bases, and 12 bases separated the two germline ends. In DNA, the CDR3 is TGTGCCAGCAGTTTATCAGGACAGAGGAGCTCCTACGAGCAGTACGTC. Translation gives CASSLSGQRSSYEQYV.

The chain recombines TRBV28 with TRBJ1-3; 9 bases are shared with TRBD1. This CDR3 comprises 17 residues. J was trimmed by 0 bases and V by 6 bases; bases with no gene match: 9. Germline V gene lookup returns CDR1 MDHEN and CDR2 SYDVKM. In nucleotides, the CDR3 is TGTGCCAGCAGCCACGACAGGGGGGAATCCTCTGGAAACACCATATATTTT. This gives the protein CASSHDRGESSGNTIYF.

This chain uses TRBV13 with TRBJ1-5; D is unclear. V lost 4 bases, J lost 4 bases, and 5 bases lay in between. CDR1 is PRHDT, CDR2 FYEKMQ, per germline (reference sequence). This CDR3 contains 12 residues. Here the CDR3 DNA reads TGTGCCAGCAGCTCAAAAAATCAGCCCCAGCATTTT. The encoded protein is CASSSKNQPQHF. The whole variable domain, filled in from reference TRBV13 and TRBJ1-5, reads AAGVIQSPRHLIKEKRETATLKCYPIPRHDTVYWYQQGPGQDPQFLISFYEKMQSDKGSIPDRFSAQQFSDYHSELNMSSLELGDSALYFCASSSKNQPQHFGDGTRLSIL.